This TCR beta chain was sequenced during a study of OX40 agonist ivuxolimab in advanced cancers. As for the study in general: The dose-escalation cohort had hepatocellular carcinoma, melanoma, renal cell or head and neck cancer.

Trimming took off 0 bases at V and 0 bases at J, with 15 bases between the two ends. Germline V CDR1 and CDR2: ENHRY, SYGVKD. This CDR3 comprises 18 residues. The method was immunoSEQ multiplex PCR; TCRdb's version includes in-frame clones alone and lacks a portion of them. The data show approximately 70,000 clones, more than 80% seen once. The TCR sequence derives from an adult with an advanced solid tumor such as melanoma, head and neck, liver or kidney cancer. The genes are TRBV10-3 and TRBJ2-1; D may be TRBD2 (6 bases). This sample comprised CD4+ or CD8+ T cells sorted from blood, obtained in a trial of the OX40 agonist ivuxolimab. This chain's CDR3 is CAISESLGTSSSYNEQFF. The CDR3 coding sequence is TGTGCCATCAGTGAGTCACTCGGGACTTCGAGCTCCTACAATGAGCAGTTCTTC.